The 23 T cell receptor beta chains in this list originate from one sample, sequenced in a study of Graves' ophthalmopathy and Graves' hyperthyroidism. Amplified material comprised TCR beta CDR3 regions derived from RNA transcripts. Investigators did first-round RT-PCR with HTBI primers, then second-round multiplex PCR. TCRdb analysed the multiplex PCR reads with MiXCR anew, one entry per CDR3 protein. In the table there are 900,000 to 1,200,000 distinct CDR3 sequences, about 35% of which are singletons. The sample taken for sequencing was peripheral blood or thyroid tissue (not recorded which). The receptors were sampled from an adult man with Graves' hyperthyroidism.

This clonotype came up many times. The V call is TRBV12-3 or TRBV12-4, the J call TRBJ1-1; D remains unclear. This CDR3 has 12 residues. The V end was cut by 4 bases, the J end by 12 bases, with 15 bases between. The CDR3 DNA reads as TGTGCCAGCAGTTCTGGGCAAAGGGCGACTTTCTTT. This gives the protein CASSSGQRATFF.

The chain carries TRBV20-1 and TRBJ1-3; a possible D gene is TRBD1 (5 bases). Looked up from germline, CDR1 is DFQATT and CDR2 is SNEGSKA (reference sequence). The CDR3 runs to 11 residues. V dropped 6 bases and J dropped 11 bases, with 14 bases sitting between them. CDR3: CSASLGGAIYF. DNA for the CDR3: TGCAGTGCCAGCCTTGGAGGGGCCATATATTTT.

This clonotype was picked up many times. The J gene is TRBJ2-2, the V gene TRBV7-9, with no clear D. Trimming shortened V by 4 bases and J by 4 bases, and 13 bases separated the two germline ends. There are 15 residues in the CDR3. Germline CDR1 reads SEHNR; CDR2 reads FQNEAQ (reference sequence). The CDR3 DNA sequence: TGTGCCAGCAGCTCCCCCCTCGAACCCACCGGGGAGCTGTTTTTT. Residues: CASSSPLEPTGELFF.

The gene calls are TRBV20-1 and TRBJ1-6, with D possibly being TRBD1 (5 bases). V lost 4 bases, J lost 5 bases, and 9 bases lay in between. Looked up from germline, CDR1 is DFQATT and CDR2 is SNEGSKA (reference sequence). This CDR3 region has 13 residues. CDR3 nucleotide sequence: TGCAGTGCTAAGACAGAGAATAATTCACCCCTCCACTTT. Encoded protein: CSAKTENNSPLHF.

This clonotype was detected many times. V and J are TRBV14 and TRBJ1-2, with 7 bases fitting TRBD1. The junction had 8 bases not matched to a gene; V was cut back by 0 bases and J by 1 base. This CDR3 has 17 amino acids. Per the germline V gene, CDR1 is SGHDN and CDR2 is FVKESK. CDR3 loop: CASSQDPGTDVNYGYTF. DNA for the CDR3: TGTGCCAGCAGCCAAGATCCCGGGACAGATGTTAACTATGGCTACACCTTC.

The table lists this clonotype with a count of one. V usage is TRBV25-1 and J usage is TRBJ2-7; no definite D call. The V end was cut by 6 bases, the J end by 4 bases, with 22 bases between. Per the germline V gene, CDR1 is MGHDK and CDR2 is SYGVNS. The CDR3 consists of 16 residues. The CDR3 sequence is CASSLGSLTPMYEQYF. The CDR3 DNA reads TGTGCCAGCAGCTTGGGCTCACTTACCCCCATGTACGAGCAGTACTTC.

This rearrangement joins TRBV30 to TRBJ1-5; 8 bases map to TRBD1. Germline lookup yields CDR1 GTSNPN and CDR2 SVGIG (reference sequence). The CDR3 runs 14 residues. V dropped 1 base and J dropped 6; count of bases not matched to a gene: 5. This CDR3 reads CAWSGGQEGQPQHF. The DNA for the CDR3 is TGTGCCTGGAGTGGGGGACAGGAGGGTCAGCCCCAGCATTTT.

V usage is TRBV6-5 and J usage is TRBJ1-1, with D unclear. Trimming removed 0 bases at V and 0 bases at J, with 11 bases between. The CDR3 consists of 16 residues. Germline CDR1 reads MNHEY; CDR2 reads SVGAGI. In nucleotides, the CDR3 is TGTGCCAGCAGTTACTCGACGGGCTCACTGAACACTGAAGCTTTCTTT. It codes for CASSYSTGSLNTEAFF.

This sequence joins TRBV10-2 and TRBJ2-7; D is unclear. This CDR3 has 15 residues. The germline gives CDR1 WSHSY, CDR2 SAAADI. V shed 5 bases and J shed 7 bases, with 21 bases lying between them. Written as DNA, the CDR3 is TGCGCCAGCAGTTCGAACCGGGCCCAACCGAGTGAGCAGTACTTC. Its translation: CASSSNRAQPSEQYF.

J is TRBJ2-2 and V is TRBV6-5; TRBD2 might be the D (5 bases). Germline lookup yields CDR1 MNHEY and CDR2 SVGAGI. CDR3 length: 17 amino acids. V lost 4 bases and J 3 bases, leaving 18 bases between the germline ends. CDR3 DNA sequence: TGTGCCAGCAGTTCCCGGGGTAGCCGGTTGCACACCGGGGAGCTGTTTTTT. It is translated as CASSSRGSRLHTGELFF.

V is TRBV4-2 and J is TRBJ2-7, with TRBD2 matching over 7 bases. Germline CDR1 and CDR2: LGHNA and YNFKEQ. The CDR3 has 14 residues. Germline trimming cut 4 bases from V and 2 bases from J; bases unmatched to any gene: 5. CDR3 in amino acids: CASSPAGSAYEQYF. The CDR3 nucleotides read TGTGCCAGCAGCCCAGCGGGGTCCGCCTACGAGCAGTACTTC.

The rearrangement links TRBV20-1 to TRBJ2-7, with D possibly being TRBD2 (7 bases). V was trimmed by 0 bases and J by 6 bases, leaving 18 bases between them. Per germline, CDR1 DFQATT and CDR2 SNEGSKA (reference sequence). The CDR3 sequence is 15 residues long. CDR3 protein: CSARDIGGGGGEQYF. The DNA of the CDR3 is TGCAGTGCTAGAGATATCGGCGGGGGAGGGGGCGAGCAGTACTTC.

This clonotype was seen many times. The V gene is TRBV11-2, the J gene TRBJ2-2; D tentatively fits TRBD1 or TRBD2 (6 bases each). V lost 5 bases, J lost 0 bases, and 10 bases lay in between. Germline V CDR1 and CDR2: SGHAT, FQNNGV. This CDR3 comprises 15 residues. The chain's CDR3 is CASSRGQTNTGELFF. The CDR3 DNA reads as TGTGCCAGCAGCCGGGGGCAAACGAACACCGGGGAGCTGTTTTTT.

The genes are TRBV24-1 and TRBJ1-6, with D possibly matching TRBD1 (5 bases). There are 15 residues in the CDR3. V was cut by 5 bases and J by 10 bases, with 17 bases left in between. Germline-derived CDR1 and CDR2 are KGHDR and SFDVKD. The chain's CDR3 is CATSGTGTSGSPLHF. CDR3 bases: TGTGCCACCAGTGGTACCGGGACTAGCGGCTCACCCCTCCACTTT.

This clonotype was detected a few times. An end of the junction does not agree with germline; a read error may underlie this. CDR3 protein: CASSEDSGEQPQHF. For the CDR3, the DNA is TGCGCCAGCAGCGAAGACAGTGGAGAACAGCCCCAGCATTTT. The V call is TRBV4-1, the J call TRBJ1-5; D is possibly TRBD1 (5 bases). This CDR3 is built from 14 residues. CDR1 and CDR2 (germline): MGHRA, YSYEKL.

With respect to this clonotype: Germline is not matched at one junction end, which may reflect a read error. V gene TRBV2 combines with J gene TRBJ2-2; no clear D gene. This CDR3 is built from 16 residues. Per the germline V gene, CDR1 is SNHLY and CDR2 is FYNNEI. The CDR3 DNA reads TGTGCCAGCAGTGAAGCGCGAGACCTGAACACTGGGGAGCTGTTTTTT. Residues: CASSEARDLNTGELFF.

Points on this clonotype: The junction does not match germline at one end; this may be a read error. The chain joins TRBV10-3 to TRBJ1-1; 9 bases are shared with TRBD1. Germline CDR1 reads ENHRY; CDR2 reads SYGVKD. This CDR3 is 14 amino acids long. CDR3 DNA sequence: TGTGCCATCAGTTCCAACACAGGGGGCACTGAAGATTTCTTT. It translates to CAISSNTGGTEDFF.

The rearrangement links TRBV20-1 to TRBJ1-1; 10 bases are shared with TRBD1. Germline V gene data show CDR1 as DFQATT and CDR2 as SNEGSKA (reference sequence). V shed 4 bases and J 5 bases; nucleotides not matched to a gene: 10. The CDR3 loop spans 15 amino acids. CDR3 residues: CSATYTGQGRTEAFF. CDR3 DNA sequence: TGCAGTGCTACGTATACGGGACAGGGGAGGACTGAAGCTTTCTTT.

This clonotype has at least ten counts. The chain carries TRBV29-1 and TRBJ2-5; possible D gene TRBD1, 5 bases. Germline CDR1 reads SQVTM; CDR2 reads ANQGSEA. With 6 bases removed from V and 3 bases from J, the gap between germline ends came to 17 bases. The CDR3 runs 14 residues. The CDR3 nucleotides are TGCAGCGTCTTTGACAGAAGCTTAGAAGAGACCCAGTACTTC. Translating it yields CSVFDRSLEETQYF.

This clonotype was counted many times. V is TRBV7-9 and J is TRBJ1-3, with a possible D match to TRBD1 (6 bases). V lost 5 bases, J lost 1 base, and 12 bases lay in between. The germline V gene has CDR1 SEHNR and CDR2 FQNEAQ (reference sequence). This CDR3 is 15 amino acids long. CDR3 sequence: CASSIRTESGNTIYF. In DNA form, the CDR3 reads TGTGCCAGCAGCATACGGACAGAGTCTGGAAACACCATATATTTT. The whole variable domain, remainder taken from reference TRBV7-9 and TRBJ1-3, is DTGVSQNPRHKITKRGQNVTFRCDPISEHNRLYWYRQTLGQGPEFLTYFQNEAQLEKSRLLSDRFSAERPKGSFSTLEIQRTEQGDSAMYLCASSIRTESGNTIYFGEGSWLTVV.

This clonotype was detected ten times or more. The chain is built from TRBV7-8 and TRBJ1-1, with a tentative D call TRBD1 (6 bases). From germline, CDR1 is SGHVS and CDR2 FQNEAQ. The V end was cut by 1 base, the J end by 8 bases, with 17 bases between. The CDR3 totals 15 residues. The CDR3 DNA reads TGTGCCAGCAGCTTAGAGGGGGGGGGGTTTTCCGAAGCTTTCTTT. This gives the protein CASSLEGGGFSEAFF. Based on the CDR3 plus reference TRBV7-8 and TRBJ1-1, the full variable domain is GAGVSQSPRYKVAKRGQDVALRCDPISGHVSLFWYQQALGQGPEFLTYFQNEAQLDKSGLPSDRFFAERPEGSVSTLKIQRTQQEDSAVYLCASSLEGGGFSEAFFGQGTRLTVV.

The chain recombines TRBV7-2 with TRBJ2-2; D is undetermined. Germline values: CDR1 SGHTA, CDR2 FQGNSA. V shed 5 bases and J shed 8 bases, with 15 bases lying between them. The CDR3 is 14 amino acids. The CDR3 region is CASSLLESPGELFF. The CDR3 DNA sequence: TGTGCCAGCAGCCTCTTAGAATCCCCGGGGGAGCTGTTTTTT.

This clonotype was observed a handful of times. The V call is TRBV20-1, the J call TRBJ1-5; TRBD1 is a possible D gene (6 bases). V was shortened by 8 bases and J by 11 bases, with 22 bases between the two germline ends. Germline V gene lookup returns CDR1 DFQATT and CDR2 SNEGSKA (reference sequence). This CDR3 comprises 13 residues. For the CDR3, the DNA is TGCAGTTATTCTAGAGGGGGGGGATGGTCCCAGCATTTT. Its translation is CSYSRGGGWSQHF.